Following are 8 T cell receptor beta chains from one sample sequenced in a study of early T cells in non-severe SARS-CoV-2 infection. TCRdb re-called the 5' RACE reads with MiXCR, one entry per CDR3 protein. The sample contains 25,000 to 30,000 distinct CDR3 sequences, around 4.5% of which appear only once. The sample taken for sequencing was whole blood. All receptors come from an adult who was a healthcare worker with PCR-confirmed SARS-CoV-2 infection or an uninfected control (not recorded which).

The chain recombines TRBV28 with TRBJ1-1; 9 nucleotides agree with TRBD1. Germline V gene sequence: CDR1 MDHEN, CDR2 SYDVKM. The CDR3 is 15 amino acids. V shed 6 bases and J 5 bases; nucleotides not matched to a gene: 10. CDR3 sequence reads: CASRLQTGGRTEAFF. CDR3 DNA sequence: TGTGCCAGCAGACTACAGACAGGGGGGAGAACTGAAGCTTTCTTT.

The chain combines TRBV7-2 with TRBJ2-7; 7 nucleotides match TRBD2. The CDR3 is 14 amino acids. The germline gives CDR1 SGHTA, CDR2 FQGNSA. J gave up 3 bases and V 1 base, and 3 bases lay outside the gene matches. The CDR3 DNA sequence: TGTGCCAGCAGCTTAGGCGGGAGAGGCTACGAGCAGTACTTC. Amino acids: CASSLGGRGYEQYF.

This clonotype showed up many times. The chain combines TRBV27 with TRBJ1-2; TRBD1 agrees at 10 bases. The CDR3 extends over 15 amino acids. Germline lookup yields CDR1 MNHEY and CDR2 SMNVEV (reference sequence). With V trimmed by 3 bases and J by 7 bases, 8 bases remained unmatched. CDR3 loop: CASSLGQGLLGGYTF. CDR3 nucleotides: TGTGCCAGCAGTTTGGGACAGGGGCTCCTAGGTGGCTACACCTTC.

Ten or more counts support this clonotype. The chain is built from TRBV4-1 and TRBJ2-7, with D tentatively TRBD1 (5 bases). The V gene lost 2 bases and the J gene lost 2 bases, with 10 bases spanning the gap. The CDR3 totals 14 residues. The germline V gene encodes CDR1 MGHRA and CDR2 YSYEKL. DNA of the CDR3: TGCGCCAGCAGCCAAAACAGGATGACCTACGAGCAGTACTTC. Translating gives CASSQNRMTYEQYF.

At least ten counts were recorded for this clonotype. This chain links TRBV7-3 with TRBJ2-1; 8 nucleotides align to TRBD1. Germline assignment: CDR1 SGHTA and CDR2 FQGTGA. The J segment lost 7 bases and the V segment lost 5 bases, leaving 10 bases of the junction unmatched. This CDR3 is built from 15 residues. The CDR3 spells CASSVDRGVKNEQFF. DNA for the CDR3: TGTGCCAGCAGCGTCGACAGGGGAGTCAAGAATGAGCAGTTCTTC.

The V call is TRBV7-3, the J call TRBJ2-3, with D hard to call. CDR3 length: 13 residues. Germline V gives CDR1 SGHTA, CDR2 FQGTGA. Trimming removed 5 bases from V and 1 base from J, with 7 bases in between. CDR3 amino acids: CASSPMGTDTQYF. In nucleotides, the CDR3 is TGTGCCAGCAGCCCAATGGGCACAGATACGCAGTATTTT.

The V call is TRBV21-1, the J call TRBJ2-7; no DNA check was done on the table's D call, TRBD2. TRBV21-1 is a pseudogene locus. The CDR3 runs 13 residues. For the CDR3, the DNA is TGTGCCAGCAGCCGACCATTGGGAGTCGAGCAGTACTTC. Translated: CASSRPLGVEQYF.

This clonotype was counted at least ten times. The gene calls are TRBV19 and TRBJ2-1; a possible D gene is TRBD1 (6 bases). The CDR3 is made up of 15 amino acids. Germline-derived CDR1 and CDR2 are LNHDA and SQIVND (reference sequence). The V gene lost 5 bases and the J gene lost 0 bases, with 11 bases spanning the gap. In nucleotides, the CDR3 is TGTGCCAGTAGTTCTCAGGGGTTCTCCTACAATGAGCAGTTCTTC. Translated: CASSSQGFSYNEQFF.